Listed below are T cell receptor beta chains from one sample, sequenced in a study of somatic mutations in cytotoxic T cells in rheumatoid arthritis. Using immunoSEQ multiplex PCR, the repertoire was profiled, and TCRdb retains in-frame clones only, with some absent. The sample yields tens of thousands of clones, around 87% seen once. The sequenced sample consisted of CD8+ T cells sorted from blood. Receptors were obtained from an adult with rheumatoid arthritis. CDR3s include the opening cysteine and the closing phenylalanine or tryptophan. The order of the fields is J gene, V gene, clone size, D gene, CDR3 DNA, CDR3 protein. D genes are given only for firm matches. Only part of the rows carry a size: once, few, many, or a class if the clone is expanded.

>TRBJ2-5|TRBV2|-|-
TGTGCCAGCAGTGACTGGAGGTCCCAGGGCCAAGAGACCCAGTACTTC
CASSDWRSQGQETQYF
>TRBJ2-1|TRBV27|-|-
TGTGCCAGCAGTGAAGGTAATGAGCAGTTCTTC
CASSEGNEQFF
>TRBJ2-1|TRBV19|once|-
TGTGCCAGTAGTATACAGGATTACTACAATGAGCAGTTCTTC
CASSIQDYYNEQFF
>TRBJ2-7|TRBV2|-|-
TGTGCCAGCAGTGAAAGGGTCCTCCTGGACGAGCAGTACTTC
CASSERVLLDEQYF
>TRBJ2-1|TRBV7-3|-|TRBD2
TGTGCCAGCAGCCCCATAGCGGGAGGCTACAATGAGCAGTTCTTC
CASSPIAGGYNEQFF
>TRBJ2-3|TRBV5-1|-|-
TGCGCCAGCAGCTCTTGGACGGCTAGCACAGATACGCAGTATTTT
CASSSWTASTDTQYF
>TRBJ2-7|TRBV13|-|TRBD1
TGTGCCAGCAGTAATACCGGGACAGGGGTCTACGAGCAGTACTTC
CASSNTGTGVYEQYF
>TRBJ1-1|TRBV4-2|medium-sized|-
TGTGCCAGCAGCCTCCTCTCCCCGACGGCTGAAGCTTTCTTT
CASSLLSPTAEAFF
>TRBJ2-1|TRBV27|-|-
TGTGCCAGCAGATCGTACAATGAGCAGTTCTTC
CASRSYNEQFF
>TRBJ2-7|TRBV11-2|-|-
TGTGCCAGCAGCATGTCGGGCGAGCAGTACTTC
CASSMSGEQYF
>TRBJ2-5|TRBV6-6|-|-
TGTGCCAGCAGTTACGGGCAGGGGCCCGCTCAAGAGACCCAGTACTTC
CASSYGQGPAQETQYF
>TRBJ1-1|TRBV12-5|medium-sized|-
TGTGCTAGTGGCGCCGGGACACTGAACACTGAAGCTTTCTTT
CASGAGTLNTEAFF
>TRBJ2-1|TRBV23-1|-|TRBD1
TGCGCCAGCAGAAACAGGGGGCCCCCCTACAATGAGCAGTTCTTC
CASRNRGPPYNEQFF
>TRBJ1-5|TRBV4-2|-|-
TGTGCCAGCAGCCAAGATGGAGGGAGTCAGCCCCAGCATTTT
CASSQDGGSQPQHF
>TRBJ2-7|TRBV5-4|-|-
TGTGCCAGCAGCTTAAACGGAGTTGCGTACTTC
CASSLNGVAYF
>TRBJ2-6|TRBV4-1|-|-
TGCGCCAGCAGCCAAACAGGGATTAGAGCCTTCTCTGGGGCCAACGTCCTGACTTTC
CASSQTGIRAFSGANVLTF
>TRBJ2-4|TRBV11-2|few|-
TGTGCCAGCAGCTTAGCCCCAAACATTCAGTACTTC
CASSLAPNIQYF
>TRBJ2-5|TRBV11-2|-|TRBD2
TGTGCCAGCAGCTTATGGGGCGGGGGGGCCGGGTTTGAAGAGACCCAGTACTTC
CASSLWGGGAGFEETQYF
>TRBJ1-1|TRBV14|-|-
TGTGCCAGCAGCCAAGTTTACTCGGGGTACGGTTCGTTGAACACTGAAGCTTTCTTT
CASSQVYSGYGSLNTEAFF
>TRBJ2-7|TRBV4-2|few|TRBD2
TGTGCCAGCAGCCAACTAGCGGGAGACGAGCAGTACTTC
CASSQLAGDEQYF
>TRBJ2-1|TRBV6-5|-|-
TGTGCCAGCAATACGGCCGGAGATGAGCAGTTCTTC
CASNTAGDEQFF
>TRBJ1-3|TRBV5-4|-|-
TGTGCCAGCAGCGGTTTTCCCGAAAACACCATATATTTT
CASSGFPENTIYF
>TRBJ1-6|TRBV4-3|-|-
TGCGCCAGCAGCCAAGTGTGGCGAGATGATTCACCCCTCCACTTT
CASSQVWRDDSPLHF
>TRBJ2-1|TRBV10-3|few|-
TGTGTCCCGGGCGCGGGGCCCCCCCATGAGCAGTTCTTC
CVPGAGPPHEQFF
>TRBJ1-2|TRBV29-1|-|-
TGCAGCGTTGAAAATGCGAGGGGATATGGCTACACCTTC
CSVENARGYGYTF
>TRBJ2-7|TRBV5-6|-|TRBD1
TGTGCCAGCAGCCCTACCCCGACAGGGCTCGAGCAGTACTTC
CASSPTPTGLEQYF
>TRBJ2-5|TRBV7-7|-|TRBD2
TGTGCTAGCAGCCAAAAGACTAGCGCGCAAGAGACCCAGTACTTC
CASSQKTSAQETQYF
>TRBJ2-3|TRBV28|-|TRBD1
TGTGCCAGCAGTTTTCCCCCTGGACAGGGCACAGATACGCAGTATTTT
CASSFPPGQGTDTQYF
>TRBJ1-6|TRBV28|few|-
TGTGCCAGCAGTTTTACCCAGGGGTATAATTCACCCCTCCACTTT
CASSFTQGYNSPLHF